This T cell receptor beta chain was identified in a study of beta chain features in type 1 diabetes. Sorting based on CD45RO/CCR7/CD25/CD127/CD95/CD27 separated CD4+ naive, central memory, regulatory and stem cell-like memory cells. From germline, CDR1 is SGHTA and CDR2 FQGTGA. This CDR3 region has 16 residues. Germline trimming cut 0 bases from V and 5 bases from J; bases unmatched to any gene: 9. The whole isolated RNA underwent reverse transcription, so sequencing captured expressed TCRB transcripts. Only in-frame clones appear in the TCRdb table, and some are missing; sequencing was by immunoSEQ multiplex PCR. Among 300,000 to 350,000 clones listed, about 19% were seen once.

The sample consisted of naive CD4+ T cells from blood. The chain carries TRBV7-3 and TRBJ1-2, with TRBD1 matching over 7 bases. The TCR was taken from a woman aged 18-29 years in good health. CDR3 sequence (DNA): TGTGCCAGCAGCTTAACAGGGGGCGTCAGCATTTATGGCTACACCTTC. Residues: CASSLTGGVSIYGYTF.